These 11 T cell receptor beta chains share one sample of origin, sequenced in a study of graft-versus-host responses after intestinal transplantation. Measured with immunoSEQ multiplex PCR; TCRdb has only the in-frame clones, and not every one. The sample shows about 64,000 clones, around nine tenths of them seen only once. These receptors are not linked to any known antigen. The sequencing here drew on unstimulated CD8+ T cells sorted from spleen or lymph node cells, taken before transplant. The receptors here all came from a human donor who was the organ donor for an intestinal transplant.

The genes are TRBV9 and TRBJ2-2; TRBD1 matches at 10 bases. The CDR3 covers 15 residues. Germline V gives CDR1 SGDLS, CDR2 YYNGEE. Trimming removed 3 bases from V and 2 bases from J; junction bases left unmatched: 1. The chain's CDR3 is CASSETGGNTGELFF. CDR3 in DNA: TGTGCCAGCAGCGAGACAGGGGGCAACACCGGGGAGCTGTTTTTT.

The CDR3 nucleotides are TGTGCCAGTAGTATGGTCGGGACTAACAATGAGCAGTTCTTC. It is translated as CASSMVGTNNEQFF. J is TRBJ2-1 and V is TRBV19, with 7 bases fitting TRBD2. The trim removed 3 bases at V and 5 bases at J, leaving 4 bases unmatched. Germline lookup yields CDR1 LNHDA and CDR2 SQIVND (reference sequence). The CDR3 is 14 amino acids.

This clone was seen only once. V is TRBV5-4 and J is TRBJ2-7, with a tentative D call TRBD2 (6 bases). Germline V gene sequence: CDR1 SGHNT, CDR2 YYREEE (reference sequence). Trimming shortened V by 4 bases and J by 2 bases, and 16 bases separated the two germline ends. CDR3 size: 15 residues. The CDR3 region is CASSPAGTGTYEQYF. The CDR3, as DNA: TGTGCCAGCAGCCCAGCCGGGACTGGAACCTACGAGCAGTACTTC.

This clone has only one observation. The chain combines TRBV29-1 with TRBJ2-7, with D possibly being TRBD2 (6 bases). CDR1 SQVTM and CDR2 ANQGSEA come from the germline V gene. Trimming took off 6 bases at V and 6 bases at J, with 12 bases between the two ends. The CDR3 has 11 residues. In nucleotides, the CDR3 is TGCAGCGTCGATCAGGGACTCGAGCAGTACTTC. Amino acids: CSVDQGLEQYF.

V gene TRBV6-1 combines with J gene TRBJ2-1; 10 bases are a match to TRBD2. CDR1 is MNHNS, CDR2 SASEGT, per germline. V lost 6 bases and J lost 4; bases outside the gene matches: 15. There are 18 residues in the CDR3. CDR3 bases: TGTGCCAGCAGCGAACTACGCTGGACTAGCGGTACTTACAATGAGCAGTTCTTC. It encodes CASSELRWTSGTYNEQFF.

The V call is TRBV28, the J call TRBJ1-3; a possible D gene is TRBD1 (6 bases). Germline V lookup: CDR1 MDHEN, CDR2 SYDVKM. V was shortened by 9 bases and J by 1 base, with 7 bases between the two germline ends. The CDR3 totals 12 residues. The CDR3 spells CARQGSGNTIYF. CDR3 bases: TGTGCCAGACAGGGTTCTGGAAACACCATATATTTT. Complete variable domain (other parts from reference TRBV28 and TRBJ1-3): DVKVTQSSRYLVKRTGEKVFLECVQDMDHENMFWYRQDPGLGLRLIYFSYDVKMKEKGDIPEGYSVSREKKERFSLILESASTNQTSMYLCARQGSGNTIYFGEGSWLTVV.

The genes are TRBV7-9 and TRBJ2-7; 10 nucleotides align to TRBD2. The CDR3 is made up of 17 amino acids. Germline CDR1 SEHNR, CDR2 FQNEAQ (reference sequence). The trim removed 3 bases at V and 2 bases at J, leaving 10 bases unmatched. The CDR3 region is CASSFILAGALPYEQYF. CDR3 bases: TGTGCCAGCAGCTTTATCCTAGCGGGAGCTCTACCCTACGAGCAGTACTTC.

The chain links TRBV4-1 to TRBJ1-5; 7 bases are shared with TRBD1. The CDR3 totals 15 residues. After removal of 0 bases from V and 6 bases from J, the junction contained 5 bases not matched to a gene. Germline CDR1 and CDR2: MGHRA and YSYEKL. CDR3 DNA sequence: TGCGCCAGCAGCCAAGATAGGGGGCCAGGTCAGCCCCAGCATTTT. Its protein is CASSQDRGPGQPQHF.

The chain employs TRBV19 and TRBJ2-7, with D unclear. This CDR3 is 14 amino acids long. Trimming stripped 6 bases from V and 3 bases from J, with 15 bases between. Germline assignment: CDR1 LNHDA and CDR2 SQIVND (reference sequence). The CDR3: CASSYSTRYYEQYF. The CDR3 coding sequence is TGTGCCAGTAGCTACTCTACGAGGTACTACGAGCAGTACTTC. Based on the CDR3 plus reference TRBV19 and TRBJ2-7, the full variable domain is DGGITQSPKYLFRKEGQNVTLSCEQNLNHDAMYWYRQDPGQGLRLIYYSQIVNDFQKGDIAEGYSVSREKKESFPLTVTSAQKNPTAFYLCASSYSTRYYEQYFGPGTRLTVT.

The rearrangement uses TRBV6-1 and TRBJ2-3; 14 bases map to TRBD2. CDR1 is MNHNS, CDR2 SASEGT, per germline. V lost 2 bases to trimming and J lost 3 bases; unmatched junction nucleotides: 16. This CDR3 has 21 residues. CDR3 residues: CASSESRLAGGPPLGTDTQYF. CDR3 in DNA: TGTGCCAGCAGTGAATCCAGACTAGCGGGAGGGCCCCCCCTAGGAACAGATACGCAGTATTTT.

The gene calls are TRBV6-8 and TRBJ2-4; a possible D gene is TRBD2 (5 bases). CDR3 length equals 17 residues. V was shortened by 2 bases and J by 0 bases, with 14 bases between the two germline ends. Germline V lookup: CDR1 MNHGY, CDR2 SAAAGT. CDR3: CASSYERAATAKNIQYF. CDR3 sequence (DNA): TGTGCCAGCAGTTACGAGAGGGCAGCAACAGCCAAAAACATTCAGTACTTC.